The 25 T cell receptor beta chains below all came from one sample that was sequenced in a study of immune evolution from preneoplasia to lung adenocarcinoma. Method: immunoSEQ multiplex PCR; TCRdb's copy keeps in-frame clones and lacks some. The table has about 5,000 clones, 85% seen once. Input material: FFPE adjacent normal lung tissue. Every receptor here comes from an older donor with lung adenocarcinoma.

V and J are TRBV25-1 and TRBJ1-3; no reliable D call. Germline lookup yields CDR1 MGHDK and CDR2 SYGVNS. Trimming pared 2 bases from V and 7 bases from J, leaving 6 bases between. The CDR3 runs 12 residues. The CDR3 nucleotides read TGTGCCAGCAGTGAAATCGGTAACACCATATATTTT. It is translated as CASSEIGNTIYF.

The chain links TRBV6-5 to TRBJ2-7; 7 bases fit TRBD1. The V gene's germline CDR1 is MNHEY and CDR2 SVGAGI. Losses at the gene ends were 5 bases for V and 5 bases for J; bases not matched to a gene: 9. This CDR3 comprises 14 residues. The CDR3 nucleotides are TGTGCCAGCAGTCGTCGACAGGGTCGCGACGAGCAGTACTTC. Translating gives CASSRRQGRDEQYF.

The J gene is TRBJ2-7, the V gene TRBV10-3; 7 bases are shared with TRBD1. V shed 4 bases, J shed 2 bases, and the junction held 2 bases outside the gene matches. CDR3 size: 13 residues. The V gene's germline CDR1 is ENHRY and CDR2 SYGVKD. Here the CDR3 reads CAISGQGTYEQYF. CDR3 DNA sequence: TGTGCCATCAGTGGACAGGGCACCTACGAGCAGTACTTC.

The chain carries TRBV5-1 and TRBJ1-4; D possibly corresponds to TRBD1 (5 bases). The CDR3 spans 14 residues. V was trimmed by 1 base and J by 8 bases, leaving 12 bases between them. CDR1 and CDR2 from the germline V gene are SGHRS and YFSETQ. CDR3: CASSLQGAVEKLFF. CDR3 in DNA: TGCGCCAGCAGCTTGCAGGGCGCAGTCGAAAAACTGTTTTTT.

For the CDR3, the DNA is TGCAGCGTCCGACCAGCGGGAGGTGGCGAGCAGTACTTC. Protein product: CSVRPAGGGEQYF. The chain combines TRBV29-1 with TRBJ2-7; the match to TRBD2 covers 9 bases. V gave up 6 bases and J gave up 6 bases; unmatched junction bases: 9. There are 13 residues in the CDR3. CDR1 and CDR2 from the germline V gene are SQVTM and ANQGSEA.

The chain is built from TRBV6-4 and TRBJ1-1; TRBD1 matches 7 bases. The V gene end was trimmed by 5 bases and the J gene end by 1 base; junction bases not matched to a gene: 7. The CDR3 extends over 15 amino acids. Per the germline V gene, CDR1 is MRHNA and CDR2 is SNTAGT. The CDR3 sequence is CASSPGGSGNTEAFF. The CDR3 nucleotides read TGTGCCAGCAGTCCAGGGGGGTCTGGGAACACTGAAGCTTTCTTT.

This sequence joins TRBV28 and TRBJ2-7, with a possible D match to TRBD1 (5 bases). The CDR3 contains 12 residues. Germline V lookup: CDR1 MDHEN, CDR2 SYDVKM. Between the trimmed V and J ends, which lost 2 bases and 5 bases, there was a span of 7 bases. The CDR3 bases are TGTGCCAGCAGTTTACTCAGGGACGAGCAGTACTTC. This sequence encodes CASSLLRDEQYF. The full variable domain, rest sourced from reference TRBV28 and TRBJ2-7, is DVKVTQSSRYLVKRTGEKVFLECVQDMDHENMFWYRQDPGLGLRLIYFSYDVKMKEKGDIPEGYSVSREKKERFSLILESASTNQTSMYLCASSLLRDEQYFGPGTRLTVT.

The rearrangement uses TRBV29-1 and TRBJ2-5; D may be TRBD1 (6 bases). V shed 6 bases and J shed 4 bases, with 15 bases lying between them. This CDR3 contains 13 residues. Germline-derived CDR1 and CDR2 are SQVTM and ANQGSEA. The CDR3 sequence: CSVEQGRGETQYF. The CDR3 nucleotides are TGCAGCGTGGAACAGGGACGGGGAGAGACCCAGTACTTC.

The chain links TRBV18 to TRBJ2-7; 11 nucleotides agree with TRBD1. The CDR3 has 14 residues. V was pared by 4 bases and J by 5 bases, with 4 bases of the junction left unmatched. CDR1 is KGHSH and CDR2 is LQKENI in the germline V gene. The CDR3 is CASSQDRGQHEQYF. In DNA, the CDR3 is TGTGCCAGCTCACAGGACAGGGGGCAACACGAGCAGTACTTC.

This clone came up a few times. This chain connects TRBV19 to TRBJ1-2; TRBD1 matches at 9 bases. Germline V gives CDR1 LNHDA, CDR2 SQIVND (reference sequence). CDR3 size: 18 residues. V dropped 8 bases and J dropped 3; count of bases not matched to a gene: 19. CDR3 region: CASSTRAGQGFPHYGYTF. The CDR3 coding sequence is TGTGCCAGTTCGACCCGGGCGGGACAGGGCTTCCCTCACTATGGCTACACCTTC.

V gene TRBV27 combines with J gene TRBJ2-2; D possibly uses TRBD1 or TRBD2 (5 bases each). V dropped 7 bases and J dropped 0 bases, with 9 bases sitting between them. This CDR3 is built from 14 residues. Germline CDR1 MNHEY, CDR2 SMNVEV (reference sequence). The CDR3: CASKRGTNTGELFF. CDR3 nucleotide sequence: TGTGCCAGCAAGAGGGGCACGAACACCGGGGAGCTGTTTTTT.

The J gene is TRBJ2-3, the V gene TRBV7-8, with unresolved D. V lost 5 bases and J 4 bases, leaving 10 bases between the germline ends. Germline CDR1 is SGHVS and CDR2 is FQNEAQ. The CDR3 has 13 residues. The CDR3 DNA is TGTGCCAGCAGCCCACCTAGGGCAGATACGCAGTATTTT. It codes for CASSPPRADTQYF.

The count of this clone is one. The V call is TRBV14, the J call TRBJ2-1; the D call may be TRBD1 or TRBD2 (5 bases each). Per the germline V gene, CDR1 is SGHDN and CDR2 is FVKESK. This CDR3 is built from 11 residues. Trimming left V 2 bases short and J 13 bases short, with 9 bases between. CDR3 loop: CASSQLGGQFF. For the CDR3, the DNA is TGTGCCAGCAGCCAACTTGGGGGACAGTTCTTC.

On this clone itself: Other DNA sequences in the same sample also yield this CDR3. The chain uses TRBV7-3 and TRBJ2-1; D uncertain. Germline V gene data show CDR1 as SGHTA and CDR2 as FQGTGA. This CDR3 comprises 15 residues. Trimming left V 5 bases short and J 0 bases short, with 11 bases between. The CDR3 loop reads CASSPAPSSYNEQFF. DNA of the CDR3: TGTGCCAGCAGCCCTGCACCTAGCTCCTACAATGAGCAGTTCTTC.

There are a few counts of this clone. The rearrangement uses TRBV30 and TRBJ2-7; possible D gene TRBD1, 6 bases. The CDR3 has 15 amino acids. Germline lookup yields CDR1 GTSNPN and CDR2 SVGIG (reference sequence). Trimming stripped 3 bases from V and 6 bases from J, with 21 bases between. The CDR3 here is CAWRAYGQSPGEQYF. The DNA of the CDR3 is TGTGCCTGGAGAGCCTATGGACAGAGCCCGGGCGAGCAGTACTTC.

This rearrangement joins TRBV14 to TRBJ2-7; TRBD2 matches at 12 bases. This CDR3 has 14 amino acids. The germline CDR1 and CDR2 sequences are SGHDN and FVKESK. V lost 1 base and J lost 6; bases outside the gene matches: 1. The chain's CDR3 is CASSQVLAGGEQYF. The CDR3 DNA reads TGTGCCAGCAGCCAAGTACTAGCGGGAGGCGAGCAGTACTTC.

This chain connects TRBV18 to TRBJ2-5; D is perhaps TRBD1 (5 bases). CDR1 and CDR2 (germline): KGHSH, LQKENI. The V end lost 3 bases, the J end lost 5 bases, and 22 bases lay between the germline ends. CDR3 size: 17 residues. In DNA form, the CDR3 reads TGTGCCAGCTCACCTCCGACGAGACAGTCCCGTGGGGAGACCCAGTACTTC. It encodes CASSPPTRQSRGETQYF.

This sequence joins TRBV11-2 and TRBJ2-1; 9 positions match TRBD2. The germline CDR1 and CDR2 sequences are SGHAT and FQNNGV. This CDR3 contains 18 residues. The ends lost 2 bases at V and 0 bases at J; junction bases unmatched: 8. The CDR3 nucleotides read TGTGCCAGCAGCTTATCGGGGGGCGGGAGGGCCTCCTACAATGAGCAGTTCTTC. It yields the protein CASSLSGGGRASYNEQFF.

V gene TRBV30 combines with J gene TRBJ1-4, with no clear D. V lost 3 bases to trimming and J lost 8 bases, with 13 bases between them. Germline V gene data show CDR1 as GTSNPN and CDR2 as SVGIG (reference sequence). This CDR3 has 13 residues. The CDR3 bases are TGTGCCTGGAGGAGCCAGAAAGGGGAAAAACTGTTTTTT. Protein sequence: CAWRSQKGEKLFF.

The chain combines TRBV29-1 with TRBJ2-5; D gene unclear. The germline gives CDR1 SQVTM, CDR2 ANQGSEA. Trimming shortened V by 3 bases and J by 7 bases, and 9 bases separated the two germline ends. The CDR3 sequence is 11 residues long. CDR3 sequence: CSVEDVGTQYF. The CDR3 bases are TGCAGCGTTGAGGATGTCGGGACCCAGTACTTC. The complete variable domain, with remaining parts taken from reference TRBV29-1 and TRBJ2-5, reads SAVISQKPSRDICQRGTSLTIQCQVDSQVTMMFWYRQQPGQSLTLIATANQGSEATYESGFVIDKFPISRPNLTFSTLTVSNMSPEDSSIYLCSVEDVGTQYFGPGTRLLVL.

The rearrangement links TRBV19 to TRBJ2-3; the match to TRBD1 covers 8 bases. J gave up 10 bases and V 6 bases, and 6 bases lay outside the gene matches. Germline V gene data show CDR1 as LNHDA and CDR2 as SQIVND (reference sequence). The CDR3 has 12 amino acids. The CDR3 DNA follows: TGTGCCAGTAGGATTGGACAGGGCGCGCAGTATTTT. Protein sequence: CASRIGQGAQYF. Variable domain in full (rest from reference TRBV19 and TRBJ2-3): DGGITQSPKYLFRKEGQNVTLSCEQNLNHDAMYWYRQDPGQGLRLIYYSQIVNDFQKGDIAEGYSVSREKKESFPLTVTSAQKNPTAFYLCASRIGQGAQYFGPGTRLTVL.

The V gene is TRBV9, the J gene TRBJ2-1; 9 bases match TRBD2. J gave up 7 bases and V 5 bases, and 10 bases lay outside the gene matches. Germline lookup yields CDR1 SGDLS and CDR2 YYNGEE. The length of the CDR3 is 15 residues. CDR3 coding DNA: TGTGCCAGCAGTCCTCTTAGCGGGGGTCGAAATGAGCAGTTCTTC. It codes for CASSPLSGGRNEQFF.

This clone was picked up a small number of times. This chain joins TRBV29-1 and TRBJ2-3; 10 bases are a match to TRBD2. Germline loops: CDR1 SQVTM, CDR2 ANQGSEA. V lost 7 bases and J lost 5; bases outside the gene matches: 12. The CDR3 has 15 amino acids. This CDR3 reads CSALSGASGGDTQYF. DNA for the CDR3: TGCAGCGCACTCTCTGGGGCTAGCGGGGGAGATACGCAGTATTTT.

J is TRBJ1-5 and V is TRBV28; D gene uncertain. CDR1 and CDR2 from the germline V gene are MDHEN and SYDVKM. CDR3 length equals 15 residues. Between the trimmed V and J ends, which lost 6 bases and 6 bases, there was a span of 18 bases. The CDR3 nucleotides read TGTGCCAGCAGCCGTCGGGAGGCCACTCGTCAGCCCCAGCATTTT. Amino acid sequence: CASSRREATRQPQHF.

The J gene is TRBJ2-3, the V gene TRBV7-3; no definite D call. In germline, CDR1 is SGHTA, CDR2 FQGTGA. V shed 5 bases and J shed 0 bases, with 18 bases lying between them. CDR3 length: 17 amino acids. This chain's CDR3 is CASSPDNTHTSTDTQYF. The CDR3 coding sequence is TGTGCCAGCAGCCCAGACAATACCCATACTAGCACAGATACGCAGTATTTT.